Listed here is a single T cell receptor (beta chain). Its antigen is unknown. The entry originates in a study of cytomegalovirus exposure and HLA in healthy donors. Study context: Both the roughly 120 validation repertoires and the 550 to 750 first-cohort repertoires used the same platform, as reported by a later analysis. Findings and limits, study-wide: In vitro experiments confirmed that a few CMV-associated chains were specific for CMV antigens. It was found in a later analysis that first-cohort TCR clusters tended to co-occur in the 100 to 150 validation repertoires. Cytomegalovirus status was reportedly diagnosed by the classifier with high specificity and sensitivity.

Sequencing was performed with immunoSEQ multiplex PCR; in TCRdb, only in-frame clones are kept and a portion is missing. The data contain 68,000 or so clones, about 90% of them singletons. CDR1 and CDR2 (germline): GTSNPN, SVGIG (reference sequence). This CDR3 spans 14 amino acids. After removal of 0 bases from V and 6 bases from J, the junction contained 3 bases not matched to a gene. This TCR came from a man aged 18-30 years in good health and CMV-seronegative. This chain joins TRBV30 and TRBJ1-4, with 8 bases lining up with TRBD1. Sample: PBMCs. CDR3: CAWSVDRGYEKLFF. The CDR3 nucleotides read TGTGCCTGGAGTGTAGACAGGGGTTATGAAAAACTGTTTTTT.